There are a few counts of the clone carrying this TCR beta chain. Antigen unknown. These data originate in a study of vaccination and CD4 T cells after COVID-19. Study information: Convalescent individuals numbered four females and six males, two being Hispanic. Study-level results: The study found that a median approximately 83% of reactive clones in convalescent patients appeared only post-vaccination.

The treatment denotes: roughly 10-day PBMC culture with coronavirus spike peptide pools or control peptides (ViraFEST assay). ViraFEST sequenced TCRs after peptide-pool expansion of antigen-specific T cells. The CDR3 loop spans 14 amino acids. Trimming took 5 bases from V and 2 from J, leaving 12 bases between them. The germline V gene encodes CDR1 SGHTA and CDR2 FQGNSA. Sequenced with the Oncomine TCR Beta short-read assay was DNA taken from cultured CD4+ T cells. Researchers extracted genomic DNA from CD4+ T cells that had been cultured. Each CDR3 protein is one row after TCRdb ran MiXCR on the PCR reads. The table records thousands of distinct CDR3 sequences, roughly 40% of them present only once.

The source is a human donor who had recovered from COVID-19. Specimen: CD4+ T cells from blood, cultured in vitro. The chain is built from TRBV7-2 and TRBJ1-2; D unresolved. The CDR3: CASSLTHWNYGYTF. DNA of the CDR3: TGTGCCAGCAGCCTCACCCACTGGAACTATGGCTACACCTTC.